This T cell receptor beta chain was identified in a study of chemoradiotherapy in HPV16-positive cancers. Study-wide findings and caveats: During treatment, candidate HPV-specific clones and E7-related motifs expanded in tumor. For HPV16-positive patients, expanding HPV-responsive T cells associated with longer recurrence-free survival.

CDR1 is SGHNT and CDR2 is YYREEE in the germline V gene (reference sequence). The CDR3 has 15 residues. Assay: immunoSEQ multiplex PCR; the TCRdb copy retains only in-frame clones and omits some. The data hold roughly 15,000 clones, with 78% observed a single time. In regard to this clone: Its antigen remains unidentified. Mismatch with germline at one junction end may stem from a read error.

The J gene is TRBJ2-7, the V gene TRBV5-4; 14 bases fit TRBD2. Sampling took place from a patient who underwent chemoradiotherapy. This receptor was taken from a human donor with HPV-associated anogenital cancer. The CDR3 here is CASSLAATSGGERNF. As DNA, the CDR3 is TGTGCCAGCAGCTTGGCCGCGACTAGCGGGGGGGAACGGAACTTC.